What follows are 20 T cell receptor beta chains derived from one specimen sequenced in a study of radiotherapy plus CTLA-4 blockade in lung cancer. Clones were read by immunoSEQ multiplex PCR, and TCRdb kept only the in-frame ones, dropping some. The data show tens of thousands of clones, around 81% seen once. Sample: peripheral blood, taken from a patient treated with radiotherapy plus ipilimumab. These receptors originate from a human donor with non-small cell lung cancer whose response to radiotherapy plus ipilimumab could not be evaluated. Some clones in this sample may be carry-over from other donors' samples.

The chain carries TRBV7-8 and TRBJ1-4; TRBD1 matches at 7 bases. CDR3 length: 15 residues. The V segment lost 2 bases and the J segment 11 bases; nucleotides outside the gene matches: 11. Germline V gene lookup returns CDR1 SGHVS and CDR2 FQNEAQ. In DNA, the CDR3 is TGTGCCAGCAGCTTAAGGGGGCCTTCCCAGGGCAAACTGTTTTTT. Protein: CASSLRGPSQGKLFF.

The chain carries TRBV5-6 and TRBJ2-3, with 8 positions matching TRBD1. V lost 0 bases, J lost 2 bases, and 5 bases stayed unmatched. CDR3 size: 16 residues. Germline CDR1 and CDR2: SGHDT and YYEEEE. CDR3 sequence reads: CASSLGPGQVTDTQYF. CDR3 nucleotide sequence: TGTGCCAGCAGCTTGGGCCCGGGACAGGTCACAGATACGCAGTATTTT. The entire variable domain, with the rest obtained from reference TRBV5-6 and TRBJ2-3, is as follows: DAGVTQSPTHLIKTRGQQVTLRCSPKSGHDTVSWYQQALGQGPQFIFQYYEEEERQRGNFPDRFSGHQFPNYSSELNVNALLLGDSALYLCASSLGPGQVTDTQYFGPGTRLTVL.

This clone was observed once. The sample carries other DNA sequences with the same CDR3. The chain combines TRBV30 with TRBJ1-4, with no clear D. V lost 0 bases, J lost 3 bases, and 11 bases lay in between. The germline CDR1 and CDR2 sequences are GTSNPN and SVGIG (reference sequence). The CDR3 runs to 15 residues. As DNA, the CDR3 is TGTGCCTGGAGTGTGCCCCAGATGTCTAATGAAAAACTGTTTTTT. Translation: CAWSVPQMSNEKLFF. Combining the CDR3 with reference TRBV30 and TRBJ1-4 gives the whole variable domain SQTIHQWPATLVQPVGSPLSLECTVEGTSNPNLYWYRQAAGRGLQLLFYSVGIGQISSEVPQNLSASRPQDRQFILSSKKLLLSDSGFYLCAWSVPQMSNEKLFFGSGTQLSVL.

About this clone: One junction end disagrees with the germline gene, perhaps due to a read error. The rearrangement uses TRBV28 and TRBJ1-6; no definite D call. Germline V gene data show CDR1 as MDHEN and CDR2 as SYDVKM. The CDR3 length is 13 residues. As DNA, the CDR3 is TGTGCAGCAGTGGGCTCCTATAATCCACCCCTCCACTTT. It encodes CAAVGSYNPPLHF.

V usage is TRBV5-6 and J usage is TRBJ2-7, with 12 bases identical to TRBD2. The V gene's germline CDR1 is SGHDT and CDR2 YYEEEE. CDR3 length equals 15 residues. V lost 4 bases to trimming and J lost 2 bases; unmatched junction nucleotides: 4. CDR3 sequence (DNA): TGTGCCAGCAGCGGACTAGCGGGGATGGCCTACGAGCAGTACTTC. It yields the protein CASSGLAGMAYEQYF.

The CDR3 here is CASSQGTANTEAFF. The CDR3 coding sequence is TGTGCCAGCAGTCAGGGGACGGCGAACACTGAAGCTTTCTTT. This chain links TRBV6-5 with TRBJ1-1; D might be TRBD1 (6 bases). The germline V gene has CDR1 MNHEY and CDR2 SVGAGI. The CDR3 runs to 14 residues. The V gene lost 5 bases and the J gene lost 1 base, with 11 bases spanning the gap.

The chain couples TRBV11-2 to TRBJ1-5; possible D gene TRBD1, 6 bases. The V and J ends lost 1 base and 5 bases respectively, with 12 bases between them. Germline lookup yields CDR1 SGHAT and CDR2 FQNNGV. This CDR3 contains 15 residues. CDR3 amino acids: CASSLGNREHQPQHF. CDR3 in DNA: TGTGCCAGCAGCTTAGGAAACAGGGAGCATCAGCCCCAGCATTTT.

The V call is TRBV5-4, the J call TRBJ2-3, with D possibly TRBD1 on 5 matching bases. Germline V gives CDR1 SGHNT, CDR2 YYREEE (reference sequence). The CDR3 runs to 16 residues. Trimming removed 0 bases from V and 0 bases from J, with 11 bases in between. CDR3 sequence: CASSLVRQGSTDTQYF. For the CDR3, the DNA is TGTGCCAGCAGCTTGGTTCGTCAGGGAAGCACAGATACGCAGTATTTT.

The genes are TRBV11-3 and TRBJ2-1; the D gene is possibly TRBD2 (5 bases). Germline V CDR1 and CDR2: SGHNT, YENEEA. The CDR3 length is 13 residues. V lost 8 bases, J lost 9 bases, and 17 bases lay in between. The DNA of the CDR3 is TGTGCCAGCCAATCTTCGGGGAAAGGTGAGCAGTTCTTC. Protein: CASQSSGKGEQFF. Complete variable domain (other parts from reference TRBV11-3 and TRBJ2-1): EAGVVQSPRYKIIEKKQPVAFWCNPISGHNTLYWYLQNLGQGPELLIRYENEEAVDDSQLPKDRFSAERLKGVDSTLKIQPAELGDSAVYLCASQSSGKGEQFFGPGTRLTVL.

J is TRBJ2-1 and V is TRBV4-1; 8 bases agree with TRBD2. CDR1 is MGHRA, CDR2 YSYEKL, per germline. This CDR3 has 18 amino acids. J gave up 3 bases and V 2 bases, and 12 bases lay outside the gene matches. CDR3: CASSQPRGGAGSYNEQFF. Here the CDR3 DNA reads TGCGCCAGCAGCCAACCCCGGGGGGGCGCCGGTAGCTACAATGAGCAGTTCTTC.

The rearrangement joins TRBV25-1 to TRBJ1-2; 8 positions agree with TRBD1. Losses at the gene ends were 4 bases for V and 7 bases for J; bases not matched to a gene: 5. Germline assignment: CDR1 MGHDK and CDR2 SYGVNS. The CDR3 is made up of 13 amino acids. The CDR3 loop is CASSGTTGGGYTF. The CDR3 DNA follows: TGTGCCAGCAGTGGGACTACAGGGGGTGGCTACACCTTC.

This chain joins TRBV28 and TRBJ2-7; 11 nucleotides match TRBD1. The CDR3 spans 15 residues. V shed 6 bases and J 2 bases; nucleotides not matched to a gene: 6. CDR1 and CDR2 from the germline V gene are MDHEN and SYDVKM. The CDR3 region has the DNA TGTGCCAGCAGATGGGACAGGGGGGTAACCTACGAGCAGTACTTC. Translating gives CASRWDRGVTYEQYF. Full variable domain (outside the CDR3, taken from reference TRBV28 and TRBJ2-7): DVKVTQSSRYLVKRTGEKVFLECVQDMDHENMFWYRQDPGLGLRLIYFSYDVKMKEKGDIPEGYSVSREKKERFSLILESASTNQTSMYLCASRWDRGVTYEQYFGPGTRLTVT.

The V gene is TRBV7-2, the J gene TRBJ1-3; D gene ambiguous. The V and J ends lost 0 bases and 4 bases respectively, with 10 bases between them. The CDR3 is 15 residues long. CDR1 and CDR2 from the germline V gene are SGHTA and FQGNSA. CDR3 nucleotide sequence: TGTGCCAGCAGCTTAGCAGGAGGTAAAGGAAACACCATATATTTT. This codes for CASSLAGGKGNTIYF.

The chain carries TRBV5-5 and TRBJ1-1; D is possibly TRBD1 (5 bases). V was trimmed by 5 bases and J by 3 bases, leaving 17 bases between them. CDR1 and CDR2 from the germline V gene are SGHKS and YYEKEE (reference sequence). CDR3 length: 15 amino acids. CDR3 loop: CASRFRQSGDTEAFF. The CDR3, as DNA: TGTGCCAGCAGGTTCAGACAGAGCGGGGACACTGAAGCTTTCTTT.

The V call is TRBV7-9, the J call TRBJ2-7; 9 bases are shared with TRBD1. Germline-derived CDR1 and CDR2 are SEHNR and FQNEAQ (reference sequence). CDR3 size: 15 residues. The J segment lost 7 bases and the V segment lost 5 bases, leaving 12 bases of the junction unmatched. The CDR3 DNA is TGTGCCAGCAGCAAACGGGACAGGGAGGGTGGGGAGCAGTACTTC. Translation gives CASSKRDREGGEQYF.

The chain combines TRBV27 with TRBJ1-1; D call uncertain. The V gene lost 3 bases and the J gene lost 1 base, with 6 bases spanning the gap. The V gene's germline CDR1 is MNHEY and CDR2 SMNVEV (reference sequence). The length of the CDR3 is 13 residues. In nucleotides, the CDR3 is TGTGCCAGCAGTTTTACGGGGAACACTGAAGCTTTCTTT. The encoded protein is CASSFTGNTEAFF.

The chain combines TRBV28 with TRBJ1-5, with TRBD1 matching over 9 bases. Unmatched junction bases numbered 15, after V lost 5 bases and J lost 1 base. From germline, CDR1 is MDHEN and CDR2 SYDVKM. The CDR3 sequence is 19 residues long. The CDR3 nucleotides are TGTGCCAGCAGTGGGGGACAGGGTAGTGGGCCGGGGAGCAATCAGCCCCAGCATTTT. This sequence encodes CASSGGQGSGPGSNQPQHF.

The genes are TRBV19 and TRBJ1-5; D possibly corresponds to TRBD1 (5 bases). V gave up 1 base and J gave up 3 bases, with 19 bases separating them. CDR3 length: 18 residues. Germline V lookup: CDR1 LNHDA, CDR2 SQIVND (reference sequence). As DNA, the CDR3 is TGTGCCAGTAGTATAGGATTCATCGGAGGGGCCACCAATCAGCCCCAGCATTTT. Translating it yields CASSIGFIGGATNQPQHF.

V gene TRBV9 combines with J gene TRBJ1-3; the D gene is possibly TRBD1 (6 bases). There are 15 residues in the CDR3. Trimming shortened V by 3 bases and J by 0 bases, and 10 bases separated the two germline ends. CDR1 SGDLS and CDR2 YYNGEE come from the germline V gene. CDR3 sequence reads: CASSADRISGNTIYF. CDR3 nucleotides: TGTGCCAGCAGCGCCGACAGGATCTCTGGAAACACCATATATTTT.

The J gene is TRBJ2-7, the V gene TRBV2; 7 positions agree with TRBD1. CDR3 length: 14 residues. Trimming cost V 6 bases and J 5 bases; bases outside gene matches: 10. The germline V gene has CDR1 SNHLY and CDR2 FYNNEI. The CDR3 protein is CASRERQGIHEQYF. The CDR3 DNA sequence: TGTGCCAGCAGGGAAAGACAGGGTATCCACGAGCAGTACTTC.